These 19 T cell receptor beta chains came from one sample sequenced in a study of blood T cell repertoires in COVID-19. The table came from immunoSEQ multiplex PCR; TCRdb's copy has only in-frame clones and leaves some out. The table has around 77,000 clones, 90% seen once; the top ten hold 15% to 20%. The sequenced material came from peripheral blood. All receptors derive from a woman aged 80 or over with active or convalescent COVID-19.

V and J are TRBV6-5 and TRBJ2-7; tentatively, D is TRBD1 (5 bases). CDR1 MNHEY and CDR2 SVGAGI come from the germline V gene. Trimming took 7 bases from V and 2 from J, leaving 15 bases between them. The CDR3 sequence is 14 residues long. This CDR3 reads CASTYTGDTYEQYF. The DNA of the CDR3 is TGTGCCAGCACCTATACAGGTGACACCTACGAGCAGTACTTC.

The chain combines TRBV18 with TRBJ2-7, with no clear D. Trimming cost V 5 bases and J 4 bases, with 6 bases left between them. Germline CDR1 reads KGHSH; CDR2 reads LQKENI. CDR3 size: 11 residues. In DNA, the CDR3 is TGTGCCAGCTCAACCACATACGAGCAGTACTTC. Its protein product is CASSTTYEQYF.

This chain uses TRBV6-5 with TRBJ2-6; D ambiguous. The germline CDR1 and CDR2 sequences are MNHEY and SVGAGI. The CDR3 length is 15 residues. The germline V and J ends were trimmed by 6 bases and 4 bases, with 13 bases remaining between them. The CDR3 nucleotides are TGTGCCAGCAGCGCCGCCCGAGCCGGGGCCAACGTCCTGACTTTC. This codes for CASSAARAGANVLTF.

The chain has TRBV28 and TRBJ2-2; no reliable D call. Germline V CDR1 and CDR2: MDHEN, SYDVKM. V gave up 3 bases and J gave up 6 bases, with 8 bases separating them. The CDR3 is 13 residues long. The CDR3 nucleotides are TGTGCCAGCAGTTTCCCTGAGGCCGGGGAGCTGTTTTTT. It specifies CASSFPEAGELFF.

A single count supports this clone. Other DNA sequences within the sample encode an identical CDR3. The rearrangement links TRBV7-2 to TRBJ2-2; 11 bases match TRBD2. J was trimmed by 1 base and V by 4 bases; bases with no gene match: 2. The CDR3 has 16 residues. Germline-derived CDR1 and CDR2 are SGHTA and FQGNSA. Here the CDR3 reads CASSSLAGGNTGELFF. Written as DNA, the CDR3 is TGTGCCAGCAGCTCCCTAGCGGGGGGGAACACCGGGGAGCTGTTTTTT.

This clone was seen just once. The chain recombines TRBV20-1 with TRBJ1-1; a possible D gene is TRBD1 (5 bases). V dropped 3 bases and J dropped 2 bases, with 16 bases sitting between them. The length of the CDR3 is 15 residues. Germline CDR1 is DFQATT and CDR2 is SNEGSKA (reference sequence). In DNA form, the CDR3 reads TGCAGTGCTAGTTGGTCAGGTAGGGGAAACACTGAAGCTTTCTTT. Translated: CSASWSGRGNTEAFF.

This clone turned up a few times. This chain connects TRBV7-9 to TRBJ2-7, with 7 bases lining up with TRBD2. The CDR3 runs to 12 residues. J gave up 5 bases and V 5 bases, and 3 bases lay outside the gene matches. Germline-derived CDR1 and CDR2 are SEHNR and FQNEAQ (reference sequence). CDR3 bases: TGTGCCAGCAGCCTACTAGCGCACGAGCAGTACTTC. It specifies CASSLLAHEQYF.

The gene calls are TRBV28 and TRBJ2-1, with D possibly TRBD2 on 7 matching bases. Germline lookup yields CDR1 MDHEN and CDR2 SYDVKM. This CDR3 has 17 amino acids. V shed 3 bases and J shed 5 bases, with 20 bases lying between them. CDR3 nucleotides: TGTGCCAGCAGTTTTACTTGGGAGGGGGAAACCAACAATGAGCAGTTCTTC. Translated, it gives CASSFTWEGETNNEQFF.

The CDR3 loop is CASSRTHSGFYEQYF. The CDR3 DNA sequence: TGTGCCAGCAGCCGGACTCATTCGGGGTTCTACGAGCAGTACTTC. This chain connects TRBV9 to TRBJ2-7, with a tentative D call TRBD2 (5 bases). The CDR3 loop spans 15 amino acids. Germline V gene lookup returns CDR1 SGDLS and CDR2 YYNGEE. Deletions cut 4 bases from V and 3 bases from J, with 17 bases between. Full variable domain (remainder filled in from reference TRBV9 and TRBJ2-7): DSGVTQTPKHLITATGQRVTLRCSPRSGDLSVYWYQQSLDQGLQFLIQYYNGEERAKGNILERFSAQQFPDLHSELNLSSLELGDSALYFCASSRTHSGFYEQYFGPGTRLTVT.

The chain combines TRBV28 with TRBJ2-7, with TRBD2 matching 7 bases. The V gene end was trimmed by 8 bases and the J gene end by 1 base; junction bases not matched to a gene: 8. From germline, CDR1 is MDHEN and CDR2 SYDVKM. The CDR3 runs 14 residues. CDR3 nucleotides: TGTGCCAGCGCTTCGAGCGGGGAATCCTACGAGCAGTACTTC. Translation: CASASSGESYEQYF.

This clone has only one observation. V gene TRBV12-3 or TRBV12-4 combines with J gene TRBJ2-2; D gene unclear. V shed 3 bases and J shed 6 bases, with 8 bases lying between them. The CDR3 has 13 residues. The CDR3 here is CASSLSGPGELFF. In nucleotides, the CDR3 is TGTGCCAGCAGTTTGAGTGGTCCCGGGGAGCTGTTTTTT.

The chain is built from TRBV9 and TRBJ2-1; 7 bases line up with TRBD1. CDR3 length equals 16 residues. V shed 2 bases, J shed 5 bases, and the junction held 10 bases outside the gene matches. CDR1 and CDR2 from the germline V gene are SGDLS and YYNGEE. DNA of the CDR3: TGTGCCAGCAGCGTCCCCCGTGACAGGGCCGACAATGAGCAGTTCTTC. Its translation is CASSVPRDRADNEQFF.

The chain combines TRBV14 with TRBJ2-1; D call uncertain. Germline CDR1 and CDR2: SGHDN and FVKESK. Trimming cost V 4 bases and J 7 bases, with 8 bases left between them. The CDR3 is 12 residues long. CDR3 loop: CASSPQRNEQFF. The CDR3 coding sequence is TGTGCCAGCAGCCCTCAGAGGAATGAGCAGTTCTTC.

The J gene is TRBJ2-4, the V gene TRBV19, with 8 bases lining up with TRBD1. The germline V gene encodes CDR1 LNHDA and CDR2 SQIVND (reference sequence). The CDR3 sequence is 16 residues long. V lost 4 bases and J lost 1; bases outside the gene matches: 6. CDR3 bases: TGTGCCAGTAGTAGCGGGACAGGAGGGGCCAAAAACATTCAGTACTTC. Encoded protein: CASSSGTGGAKNIQYF.

The chain couples TRBV3-1 (or the pseudogene TRBV3-2) to TRBJ2-3, with a tentative D call TRBD1 (5 bases). V lost 1 base, J lost 14 bases, and 16 bases lay in between. The V gene's germline CDR1 is LGHDT and CDR2 YNNKEL (reference sequence). This CDR3 has 13 amino acids. This chain's CDR3 is CASSQGSIGVMYF. The CDR3 nucleotides read TGTGCCAGCAGCCAAGGGAGTATAGGGGTGATGTATTTT.

This sequence joins TRBV7-3 and TRBJ2-1; no clear D gene. The CDR3 runs 14 residues. V shed 3 bases and J shed 6 bases, with 12 bases lying between them. Germline CDR1 reads SGHTA; CDR2 reads FQGTGA. The chain's CDR3 is CASSLGVGPNEQFF. Here the CDR3 DNA reads TGTGCCAGCAGCTTGGGCGTGGGCCCCAATGAGCAGTTCTTC.

The table lists this clone with a count of one. CDR3 sequence (DNA): TGTGCCAGCTCATACATAGCGGTTACCTCCTACAATGAGCAGTTCTTC. This gives the protein CASSYIAVTSYNEQFF. The rearrangement joins TRBV18 to TRBJ2-1, with D tentatively TRBD2 (6 bases). This CDR3 is 16 amino acids long. The V and J ends lost 5 bases and 0 bases respectively, with 14 bases between them. Germline V gives CDR1 KGHSH, CDR2 LQKENI.

This clone was observed a single time. V is TRBV11-3 and J is TRBJ2-1, with D possibly TRBD1 on 5 matching bases. This CDR3 contains 14 residues. The V end was cut by 5 bases, the J end by 8 bases, with 16 bases between. Per the germline V gene, CDR1 is SGHNT and CDR2 is YENEEA. DNA of the CDR3: TGTGCCAGCAGCCGTAGGGGTTTTCCGGATGAGCAGTTCTTC. This encodes CASSRRGFPDEQFF.

The gene calls are TRBV6-2 or TRBV6-3 and TRBJ2-7; D may be TRBD2 (5 bases). The V gene lost 2 bases and the J gene lost 7 bases, with 9 bases spanning the gap. The CDR3 covers 12 residues. Germline V lookup: CDR1 MNHEY, CDR2 SVGEGT. This CDR3 is CASSYPPGEQYF. In DNA, the CDR3 is TGTGCCAGCAGTTACCCTCCGGGAGAGCAGTACTTC.